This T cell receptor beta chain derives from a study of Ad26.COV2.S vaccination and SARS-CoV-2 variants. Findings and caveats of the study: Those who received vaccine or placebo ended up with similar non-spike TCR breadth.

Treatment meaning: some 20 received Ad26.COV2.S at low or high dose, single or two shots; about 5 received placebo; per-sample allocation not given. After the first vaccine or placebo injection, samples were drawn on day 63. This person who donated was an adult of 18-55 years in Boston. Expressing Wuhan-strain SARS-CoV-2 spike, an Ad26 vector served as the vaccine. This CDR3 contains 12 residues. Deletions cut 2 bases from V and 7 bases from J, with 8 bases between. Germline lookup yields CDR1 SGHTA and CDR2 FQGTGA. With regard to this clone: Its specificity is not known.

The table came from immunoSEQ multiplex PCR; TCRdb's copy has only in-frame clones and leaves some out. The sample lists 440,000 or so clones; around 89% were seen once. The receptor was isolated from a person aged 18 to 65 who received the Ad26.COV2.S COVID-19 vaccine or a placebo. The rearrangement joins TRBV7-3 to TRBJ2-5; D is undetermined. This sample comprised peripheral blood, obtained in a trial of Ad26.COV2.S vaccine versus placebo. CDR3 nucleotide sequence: TGTGCCAGCAGCTTAGGGCGCGGGACCCAGTACTTC. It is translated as CASSLGRGTQYF.